This record looks at one TCR beta chain sequence and its context. This entry belongs to a study of blood T cell repertoires in COVID-19. Germline V gives CDR1 SGHRS, CDR2 YFSETQ. This CDR3 contains 15 residues. V shed 0 bases and J shed 0 bases, with 10 bases lying between them. Original analysis: Amplification of reference gene primers was used by the study to estimate nucleated cell counts. Sequenced by immunoSEQ multiplex PCR; TCRdb stores in-frame clones only, minus some. That table is the source of V, J and clone size, and D and trimming were worked out from the DNA. The table includes about 260,000 clones, approximately 90% detected once.

The sample taken for sequencing was PBMCs or T cells enriched from blood (not recorded which). The chain is built from TRBV5-1 and TRBJ2-7; D perhaps matches TRBD1 (5 bases). The clonotype originates from a woman aged 18-29 years who had recovered from COVID-19. The CDR3 nucleotides read TGCGCCAGCAGCTTGGCAGGGCCCAGCTCCTACGAGCAGTACTTC. It yields the protein CASSLAGPSSYEQYF.